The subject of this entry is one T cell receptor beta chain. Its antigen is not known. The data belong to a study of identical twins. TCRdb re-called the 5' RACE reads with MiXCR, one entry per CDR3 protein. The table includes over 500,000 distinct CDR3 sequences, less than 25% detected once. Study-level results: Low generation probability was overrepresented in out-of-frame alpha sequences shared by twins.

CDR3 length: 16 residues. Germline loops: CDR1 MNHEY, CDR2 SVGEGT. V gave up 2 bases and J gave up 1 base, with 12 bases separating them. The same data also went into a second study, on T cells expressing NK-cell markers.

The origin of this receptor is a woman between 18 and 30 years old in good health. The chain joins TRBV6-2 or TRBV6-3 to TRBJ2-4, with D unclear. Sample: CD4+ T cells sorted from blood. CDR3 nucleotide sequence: TGTGCCAGCAGTTACGGGTTCCTACTCGCCAAAAACATTCAGTACTTC. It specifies CASSYGFLLAKNIQYF.